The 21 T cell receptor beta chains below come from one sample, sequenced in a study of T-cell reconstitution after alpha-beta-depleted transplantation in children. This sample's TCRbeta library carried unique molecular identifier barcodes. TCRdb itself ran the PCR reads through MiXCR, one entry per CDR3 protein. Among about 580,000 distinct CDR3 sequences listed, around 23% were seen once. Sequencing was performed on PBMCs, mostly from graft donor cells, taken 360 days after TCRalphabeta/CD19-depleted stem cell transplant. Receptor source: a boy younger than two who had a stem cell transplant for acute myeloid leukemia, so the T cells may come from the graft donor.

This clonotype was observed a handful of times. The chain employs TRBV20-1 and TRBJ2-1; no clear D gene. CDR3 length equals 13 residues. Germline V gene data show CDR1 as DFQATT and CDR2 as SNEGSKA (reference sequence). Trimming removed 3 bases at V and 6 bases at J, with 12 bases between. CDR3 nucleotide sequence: TGCAGTGCTAGCACCTTGGGCCCCAATGAGCAGTTCTTC. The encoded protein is CSASTLGPNEQFF.

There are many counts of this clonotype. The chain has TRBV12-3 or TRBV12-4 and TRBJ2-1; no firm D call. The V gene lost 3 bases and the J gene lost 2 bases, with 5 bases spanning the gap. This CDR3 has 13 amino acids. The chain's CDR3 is CASSFVTYNEQFF. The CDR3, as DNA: TGTGCCAGCAGTTTTGTTACCTACAATGAGCAGTTCTTC.

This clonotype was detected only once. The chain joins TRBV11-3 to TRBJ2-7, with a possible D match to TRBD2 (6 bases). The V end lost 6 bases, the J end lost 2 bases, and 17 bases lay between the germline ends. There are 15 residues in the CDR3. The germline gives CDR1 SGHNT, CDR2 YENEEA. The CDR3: CASSSFRERAYEQYF. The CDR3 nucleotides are TGTGCCAGCAGTTCATTCCGGGAGCGGGCCTACGAGCAGTACTTC.

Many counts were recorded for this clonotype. CDR3 nucleotide sequence: TGTGCCAGCAGTTTTCTGGGGGCCGGCAATGAGCAGTTCTTC. Translation: CASSFLGAGNEQFF. The chain uses TRBV12-3 or TRBV12-4 and TRBJ2-1; maybe TRBD1 (6 bases). CDR3 length equals 14 residues. The V gene lost 3 bases and the J gene lost 6 bases, with 12 bases spanning the gap.

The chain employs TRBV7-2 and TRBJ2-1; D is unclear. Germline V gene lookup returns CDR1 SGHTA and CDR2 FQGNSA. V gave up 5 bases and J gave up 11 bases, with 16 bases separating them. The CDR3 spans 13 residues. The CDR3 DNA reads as TGTGCCAGCAGCAGAAAGACGGAATATAAGCAGTTCTTC. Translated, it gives CASSRKTEYKQFF. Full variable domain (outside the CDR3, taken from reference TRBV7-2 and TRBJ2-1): GAGVSQSPSNKVTEKGKDVELRCDPISGHTALYWYRQSLGQGLEFLIYFQGNSAPDKSGLPSDRFSAERTGGSVSTLTIQRTQQEDSAVYLCASSRKTEYKQFFGPGTRLTVL.

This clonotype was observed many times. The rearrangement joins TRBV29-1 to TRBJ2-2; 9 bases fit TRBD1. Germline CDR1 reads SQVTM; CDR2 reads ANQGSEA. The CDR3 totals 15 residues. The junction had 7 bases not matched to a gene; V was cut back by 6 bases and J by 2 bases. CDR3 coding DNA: TGCAGCGTCCCCGGGACAGGGACTAACACCGGGGAGCTGTTTTTT. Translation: CSVPGTGTNTGELFF.

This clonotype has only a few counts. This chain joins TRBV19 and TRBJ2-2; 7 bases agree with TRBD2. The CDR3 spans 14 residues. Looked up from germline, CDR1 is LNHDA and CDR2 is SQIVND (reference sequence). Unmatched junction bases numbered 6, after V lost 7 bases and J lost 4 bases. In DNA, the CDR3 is TGTGCCAGTAACGGACTAGATGTCACCGGGGAGCTGTTTTTT. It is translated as CASNGLDVTGELFF.

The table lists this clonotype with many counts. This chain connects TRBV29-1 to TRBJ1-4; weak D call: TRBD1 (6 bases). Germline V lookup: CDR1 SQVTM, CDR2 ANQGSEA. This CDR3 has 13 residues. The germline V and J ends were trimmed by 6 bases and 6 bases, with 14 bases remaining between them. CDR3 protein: CSVYDRTDEKLFF. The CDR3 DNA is TGCAGCGTATACGACAGGACTGATGAAAAACTGTTTTTT.

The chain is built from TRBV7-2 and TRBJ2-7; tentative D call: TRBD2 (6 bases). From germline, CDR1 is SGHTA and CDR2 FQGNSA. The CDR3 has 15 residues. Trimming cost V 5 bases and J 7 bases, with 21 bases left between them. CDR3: CASSNGRQTQIEQYF. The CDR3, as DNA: TGTGCCAGCAGCAATGGGAGGCAGACTCAAATAGAGCAGTACTTC.

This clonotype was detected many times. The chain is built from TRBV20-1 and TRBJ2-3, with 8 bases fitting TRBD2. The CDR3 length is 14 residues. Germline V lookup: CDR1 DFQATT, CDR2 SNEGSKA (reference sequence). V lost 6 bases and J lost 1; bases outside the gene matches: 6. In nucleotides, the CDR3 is TGCAGTGCCGGCGGTAGCGGGGGCACAGATACGCAGTATTTT. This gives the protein CSAGGSGGTDTQYF.

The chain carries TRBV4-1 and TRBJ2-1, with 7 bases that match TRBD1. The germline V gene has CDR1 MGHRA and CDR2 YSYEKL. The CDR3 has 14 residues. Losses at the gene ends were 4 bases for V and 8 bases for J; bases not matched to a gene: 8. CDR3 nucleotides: TGCGCCAGCAGCCCGGGGCAGGGGGTGGATGAGCAGTTCTTC. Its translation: CASSPGQGVDEQFF.

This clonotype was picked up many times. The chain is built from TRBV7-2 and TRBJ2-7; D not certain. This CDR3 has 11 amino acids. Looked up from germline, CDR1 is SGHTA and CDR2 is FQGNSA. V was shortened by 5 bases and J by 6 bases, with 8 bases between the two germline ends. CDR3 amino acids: CASSPQCEQYV. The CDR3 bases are TGTGCCAGCAGCCCCCAATGCGAGCAGTACGTC.

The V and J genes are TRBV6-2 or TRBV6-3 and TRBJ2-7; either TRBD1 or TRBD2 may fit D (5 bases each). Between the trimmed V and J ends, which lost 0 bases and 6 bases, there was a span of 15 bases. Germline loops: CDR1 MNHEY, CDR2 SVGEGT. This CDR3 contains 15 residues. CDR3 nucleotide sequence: TGTGCCAGCAGTTACTCTGCTCTAATGGGGACCGAGCAGTACTTC. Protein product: CASSYSALMGTEQYF.

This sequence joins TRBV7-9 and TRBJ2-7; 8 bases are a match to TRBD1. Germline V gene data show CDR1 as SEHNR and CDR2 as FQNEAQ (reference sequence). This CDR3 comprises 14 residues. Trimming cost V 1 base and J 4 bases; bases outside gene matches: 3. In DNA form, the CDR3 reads TGTGCCAGCAGCTTAGATTACAGGGGGTACGAGCAGTACGTC. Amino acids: CASSLDYRGYEQYV.

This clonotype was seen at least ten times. CDR3 region: CASSSFGHTSSGANVLTF. The CDR3 region has the DNA TGTGCCAGCTCATCTTTCGGACACACCTCCTCTGGGGCCAACGTCCTGACTTTC. V usage is TRBV18 and J usage is TRBJ2-6; TRBD1 might be the D (5 bases). The CDR3 runs 18 residues. Germline CDR1 and CDR2: KGHSH and LQKENI. Trimming took 5 bases from V and 0 from J, leaving 17 bases between them.

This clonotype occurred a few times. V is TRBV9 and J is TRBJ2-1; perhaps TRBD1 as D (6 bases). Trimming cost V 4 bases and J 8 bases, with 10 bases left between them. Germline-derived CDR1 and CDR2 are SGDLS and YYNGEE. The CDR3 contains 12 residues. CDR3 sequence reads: CASSHRADEQFF. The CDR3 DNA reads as TGTGCCAGCAGCCACAGGGCCGATGAGCAGTTCTTC.

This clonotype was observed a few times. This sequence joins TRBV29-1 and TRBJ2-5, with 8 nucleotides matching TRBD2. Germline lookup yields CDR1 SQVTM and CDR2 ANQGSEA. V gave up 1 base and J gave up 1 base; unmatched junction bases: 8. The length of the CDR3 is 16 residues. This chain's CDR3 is CSVEVPGGRSQETQYF. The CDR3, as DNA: TGCAGCGTTGAAGTCCCGGGGGGGCGATCCCAAGAGACCCAGTACTTC.

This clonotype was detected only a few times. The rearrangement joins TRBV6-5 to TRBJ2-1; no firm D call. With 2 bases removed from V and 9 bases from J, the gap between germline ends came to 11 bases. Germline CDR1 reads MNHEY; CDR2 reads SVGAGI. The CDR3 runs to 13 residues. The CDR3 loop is CASSYGPTAEQFF. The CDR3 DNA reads TGTGCCAGCAGTTACGGTCCTACGGCTGAGCAGTTCTTC.

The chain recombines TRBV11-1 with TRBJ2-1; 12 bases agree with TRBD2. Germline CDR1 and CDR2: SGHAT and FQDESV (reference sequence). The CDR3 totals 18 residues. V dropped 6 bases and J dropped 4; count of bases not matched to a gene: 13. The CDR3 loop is CASRSRVLAGGTYNEQFF. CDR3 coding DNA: TGTGCCAGCAGATCAAGGGTACTAGCGGGGGGAACATACAATGAGCAGTTCTTC. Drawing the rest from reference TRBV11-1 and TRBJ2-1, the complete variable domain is EAEVAQSPRYKITEKSQAVAFWCDPISGHATLYWYRQILGQGPELLVQFQDESVVDDSQLPKDRFSAERLKGVDSTLKIQPAELGDSAMYLCASRSRVLAGGTYNEQFFGPGTRLTVL.

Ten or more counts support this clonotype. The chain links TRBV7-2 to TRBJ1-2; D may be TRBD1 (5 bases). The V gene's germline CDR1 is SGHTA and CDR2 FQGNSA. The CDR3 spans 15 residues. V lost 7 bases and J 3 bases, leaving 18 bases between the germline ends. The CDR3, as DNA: TGTGCCAGCACCGAGGGTAGCGGCAGGGACTATGGCTACACCTTC. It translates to CASTEGSGRDYGYTF. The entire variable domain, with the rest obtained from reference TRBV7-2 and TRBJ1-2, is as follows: GAGVSQSPSNKVTEKGKDVELRCDPISGHTALYWYRQSLGQGLEFLIYFQGNSAPDKSGLPSDRFSAERTGGSVSTLTIQRTQQEDSAVYLCASTEGSGRDYGYTFGSGTRLTVV.

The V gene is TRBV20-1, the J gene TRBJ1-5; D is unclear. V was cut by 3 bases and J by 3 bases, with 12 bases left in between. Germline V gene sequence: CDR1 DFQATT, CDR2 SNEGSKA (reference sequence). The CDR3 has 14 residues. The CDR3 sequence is CSASREHPNQPQHF. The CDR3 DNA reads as TGCAGTGCTAGTAGGGAACACCCCAATCAGCCCCAGCATTTT.